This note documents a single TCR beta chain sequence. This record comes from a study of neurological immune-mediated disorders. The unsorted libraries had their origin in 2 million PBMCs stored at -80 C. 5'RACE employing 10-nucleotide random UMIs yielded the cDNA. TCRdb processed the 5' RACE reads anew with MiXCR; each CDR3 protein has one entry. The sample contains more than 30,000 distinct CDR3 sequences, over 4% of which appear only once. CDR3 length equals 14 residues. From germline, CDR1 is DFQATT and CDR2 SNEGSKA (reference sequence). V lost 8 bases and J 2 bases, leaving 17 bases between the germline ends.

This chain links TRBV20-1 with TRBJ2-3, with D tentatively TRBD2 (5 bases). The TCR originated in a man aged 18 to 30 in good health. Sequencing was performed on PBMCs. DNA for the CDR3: TGCAGTCCACGAGGACTGGATCACACAGATACGCAGTATTTT. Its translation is CSPRGLDHTDTQYF.